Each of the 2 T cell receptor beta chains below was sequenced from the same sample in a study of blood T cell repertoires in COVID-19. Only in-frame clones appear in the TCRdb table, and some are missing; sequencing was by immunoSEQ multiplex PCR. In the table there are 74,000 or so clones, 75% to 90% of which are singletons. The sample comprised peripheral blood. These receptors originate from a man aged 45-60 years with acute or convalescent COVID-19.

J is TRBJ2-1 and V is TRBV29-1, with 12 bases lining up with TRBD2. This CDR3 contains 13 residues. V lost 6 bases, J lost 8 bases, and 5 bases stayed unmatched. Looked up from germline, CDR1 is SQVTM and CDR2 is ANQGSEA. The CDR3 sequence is CSVRTSGIDEQFF. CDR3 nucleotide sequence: TGCAGCGTCCGGACTAGCGGGATCGATGAGCAGTTCTTC.

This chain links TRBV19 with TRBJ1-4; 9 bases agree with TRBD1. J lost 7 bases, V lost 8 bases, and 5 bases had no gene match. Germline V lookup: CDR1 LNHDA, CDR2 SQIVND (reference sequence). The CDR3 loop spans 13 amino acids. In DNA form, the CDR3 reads TGTGCCAGTGGACAGGGGTCTCGTGAAAAACTGTTTTTT. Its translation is CASGQGSREKLFF. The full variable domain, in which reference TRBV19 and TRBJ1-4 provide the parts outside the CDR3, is DGGITQSPKYLFRKEGQNVTLSCEQNLNHDAMYWYRQDPGQGLRLIYYSQIVNDFQKGDIAEGYSVSREKKESFPLTVTSAQKNPTAFYLCASGQGSREKLFFGSGTQLSVL.